This T cell receptor beta chain was profiled in a study of PD-1 blockade in classical Hodgkin lymphoma. V gave up 8 bases and J gave up 3 bases, with 11 bases separating them. Germline CDR1 and CDR2: SGHAT and FQNNGV. This CDR3 is 13 amino acids long. The method was immunoSEQ multiplex PCR; TCRdb's version includes in-frame clones alone and lacks a portion of them. The sample lists roughly 13,000 clones; roughly 80% were seen once. Relapses following autologous stem cell transplantation were seen in all patients, with brentuximab vedotin exposure varying. The sequence was obtained from a human donor with classical Hodgkin lymphoma. This specimen consisted of peripheral blood mononuclear cells (PBMCs), obtained before the second cycle of nivolumab. The rearrangement uses TRBV11-2 and TRBJ1-3; TRBD1 might be the D (5 bases). The chain's CDR3 is CASELGGGNTIYF. CDR3 DNA: TGTGCCAGCGAGCTTGGGGGTGGAAACACCATATATTTT.